This T cell receptor beta chain is from a study of spatial heterogeneity in lung cancer. Study information: Alpha-chain sequences were detected in numbers that were consistently lower than beta-chain sequences. For the average unique TCR and UMI combination, more than nine occurrences appeared in raw reads.

The study tagged each TCR cDNA molecule with a unique molecular identifier. TCRdb analysed the 5' RACE reads with MiXCR anew, one entry per CDR3 protein. The table records several thousand distinct CDR3 sequences, roughly 7.4% of them present only once. Sample time point: sample taken at primary tumor resection. Unsorted samples of tumor, nontumor lung or frozen PBMC had their whole RNA sequenced. This clonotype was seen only a few times. This CDR3 is built from 16 residues. The germline V gene encodes CDR1 MDHEN and CDR2 SYDVKM. V lost 4 bases, J lost 0 bases, and 16 bases lay in between. The source was normal lung tissue next to the tumor, collected at surgery. The V gene is TRBV28, the J gene TRBJ2-7, with D perhaps TRBD2 (6 bases). This TCR derives from a female donor with early-stage non-small cell lung cancer. The CDR3 bases are TGTGCCAGCAGTTCCCGTATCTTGGGGGGCTCCTACGAGCAGTACTTC. It is translated as CASSSRILGGSYEQYF.